The 21 T cell receptor beta chains in this list originate from one sample, sequenced in a study of blood T cell repertoires in COVID-19. Assay used: immunoSEQ multiplex PCR; TCRdb lists only in-frame clones, some missing. The sample consists of 150,000 to 160,000 clones, 83% of them appearing once. Sequenced: peripheral blood. These TCRs come from a woman aged 55-70 years with COVID-19, enrolled during active disease.

This chain connects TRBV3-1 (or the pseudogene TRBV3-2) to TRBJ2-7, with D possibly TRBD2 on 6 matching bases. V lost 0 bases and J 4 bases, leaving 19 bases between the germline ends. CDR1 and CDR2 (germline): LGHDT, YNNKEL (reference sequence). The CDR3 covers 17 residues. The CDR3, as DNA: TGTGCCAGCAGCCAAGATTGGAGGGGCGCGGATCGTTACGAGCAGTACTTC. It encodes CASSQDWRGADRYEQYF.

The chain has TRBV3-1 (or the pseudogene TRBV3-2) and TRBJ2-7; D might be TRBD2 (7 bases). Deletions cut 0 bases from V and 4 bases from J, with 19 bases between. Germline V gene sequence: CDR1 LGHDT, CDR2 YNNKEL (reference sequence). This CDR3 is built from 17 residues. The CDR3 DNA is TGTGCCAGCAGCCAAGATCGAAGGGGGAGGGCCGTATACGAGCAGTACTTC. Protein sequence: CASSQDRRGRAVYEQYF.

The gene calls are TRBV19 and TRBJ1-1, with D maybe TRBD1 (5 bases). V was clipped by 3 bases and J by 4 bases, with 18 bases between them. CDR3 length: 16 amino acids. The germline V gene encodes CDR1 LNHDA and CDR2 SQIVND (reference sequence). CDR3 sequence reads: CASSMRRRGFGTEAFF. CDR3 nucleotides: TGTGCCAGTAGTATGCGGAGGCGGGGGTTTGGCACTGAAGCTTTCTTT.

This sequence joins TRBV19 and TRBJ2-7; 14 nucleotides match TRBD2. CDR3 length: 17 residues. V shed 3 bases and J 7 bases; nucleotides not matched to a gene: 11. The germline V gene has CDR1 LNHDA and CDR2 SQIVND (reference sequence). For the CDR3, the DNA is TGTGCCAGTAGTATCGGGGGACTAGCGGGAGTCGGCGGGGAGCAGTACTTC. This gives the protein CASSIGGLAGVGGEQYF. Drawing the rest from reference TRBV19 and TRBJ2-7, the complete variable domain is DGGITQSPKYLFRKEGQNVTLSCEQNLNHDAMYWYRQDPGQGLRLIYYSQIVNDFQKGDIAEGYSVSREKKESFPLTVTSAQKNPTAFYLCASSIGGLAGVGGEQYFGPGTRLTVT.

This sequence joins TRBV25-1 and TRBJ1-2; D is perhaps TRBD1 (6 bases). Looked up from germline, CDR1 is MGHDK and CDR2 is SYGVNS. CDR3 length equals 12 residues. The V and J ends lost 3 bases and 11 bases respectively, with 13 bases between them. The CDR3 nucleotides are TGTGCCAGCAGTGAGGCGACAGGTAGTTACACCTTC. Its translation: CASSEATGSYTF.

The chain has TRBV7-2 and TRBJ2-1; D gene unclear. Germline V gene data show CDR1 as SGHTA and CDR2 as FQGNSA. CDR3 length equals 14 residues. Trimming shortened V by 4 bases and J by 0 bases, and 7 bases separated the two germline ends. CDR3 loop: CASSSQSSYNEQFF. CDR3 bases: TGTGCCAGCAGCTCCCAGTCCTCCTACAATGAGCAGTTCTTC.

The rearrangement uses TRBV19 and TRBJ2-3; 10 bases map to TRBD2. Trimming at V came to 6 bases and at J to 3 bases, leaving 6 bases not matched to a gene. The length of the CDR3 is 15 residues. CDR1 is LNHDA, CDR2 SQIVND, per germline (reference sequence). The chain's CDR3 is CASSPSGSGTDTQYF. In DNA, the CDR3 is TGTGCCAGTAGCCCTAGCGGGAGTGGAACAGATACGCAGTATTTT. Full variable domain (remainder filled in from reference TRBV19 and TRBJ2-3): DGGITQSPKYLFRKEGQNVTLSCEQNLNHDAMYWYRQDPGQGLRLIYYSQIVNDFQKGDIAEGYSVSREKKESFPLTVTSAQKNPTAFYLCASSPSGSGTDTQYFGPGTRLTVL.

This clone has a handful of counts. This sequence joins TRBV2 and TRBJ2-2, with 10 bases aligning to TRBD2. CDR3 length: 16 residues. Trimming removed 8 bases from V and 7 bases from J; junction bases left unmatched: 13. From germline, CDR1 is SNHLY and CDR2 FYNNEI. The CDR3 region has the DNA TGTGCCAGCGGCTCCGGTAGCGGGGGGCGGAACGGGGAGCTGTTTTTT. Amino acids: CASGSGSGGRNGELFF.

This clone has just one count. V gene TRBV29-1 combines with J gene TRBJ2-3, with TRBD2 matching over 9 bases. CDR3 length equals 14 residues. Germline CDR1 SQVTM, CDR2 ANQGSEA. The V and J ends lost 5 bases and 5 bases, in that order; junction bases with no gene match: 8. CDR3 amino acids: CSVRLAVVRDTQYF. CDR3 in DNA: TGCAGCGTTCGACTAGCGGTTGTAAGAGATACGCAGTATTTT.

V usage is TRBV14 and J usage is TRBJ1-5, with 8 bases fitting TRBD1. Trimming cost V 0 bases and J 3 bases; bases outside gene matches: 7. This CDR3 region has 17 residues. Germline V gene data show CDR1 as SGHDN and CDR2 as FVKESK. As DNA, the CDR3 is TGTGCCAGCAGCCAAGATGTTAAGGACAGGGTCAATCAGCCCCAGCATTTT. This translates into CASSQDVKDRVNQPQHF. Based on the CDR3 plus reference TRBV14 and TRBJ1-5, the full variable domain is EAGVTQFPSHSVIEKGQTVTLRCDPISGHDNLYWYRRVMGKEIKFLLHFVKESKQDESGMPNNRFLAERTGGTYSTLKVQPAELEDSGVYFCASSQDVKDRVNQPQHFGDGTRLSIL.

The V and J genes are TRBV19 and TRBJ2-7; the D gene is possibly TRBD2 (6 bases). This CDR3 contains 12 residues. V gave up 7 bases and J gave up 5 bases, with 12 bases separating them. The germline gives CDR1 LNHDA, CDR2 SQIVND (reference sequence). CDR3 region: CASNGGLDEQYF. For the CDR3, the DNA is TGTGCCAGTAACGGGGGACTCGACGAGCAGTACTTC. The whole variable domain, remainder taken from reference TRBV19 and TRBJ2-7, is DGGITQSPKYLFRKEGQNVTLSCEQNLNHDAMYWYRQDPGQGLRLIYYSQIVNDFQKGDIAEGYSVSREKKESFPLTVTSAQKNPTAFYLCASNGGLDEQYFGPGTRLTVT.

This chain joins TRBV3-1 (or the pseudogene TRBV3-2) and TRBJ1-2, with 7 bases identical to TRBD1. Per germline, CDR1 LGHDT and CDR2 YNNKEL (reference sequence). There are 14 residues in the CDR3. V was clipped by 7 bases and J by 4 bases; unmatched bases: 9. The CDR3 is CASTNRDRSYGYTF. The CDR3 DNA sequence: TGTGCCAGCACGAACCGGGACAGAAGCTATGGCTACACCTTC.

This CDR3 is CASASTLQETQYF. As DNA, the CDR3 is TGTGCTAGTGCCTCGACTCTCCAAGAGACCCAGTACTTC. This chain joins TRBV12-5 and TRBJ2-5; no clear D gene. This CDR3 is 13 amino acids long. V was pared by 7 bases and J by 1 base, with 10 bases between. Germline-derived CDR1 and CDR2 are LGHNT and FRNRAP.

This sequence joins TRBV7-3 and TRBJ2-1; TRBD1 matches 9 bases. The CDR3 runs 15 residues. The ends lost 4 bases at V and 0 bases at J; junction bases unmatched: 1. CDR1 is SGHTA and CDR2 is FQGTGA in the germline V gene. In nucleotides, the CDR3 is TGTGCCAGCAGCTGGGACAGGGCCTCCTACAATGAGCAGTTCTTC. This translates into CASSWDRASYNEQFF. Together with reference TRBV7-3 and TRBJ2-1, the CDR3 gives the full variable domain: GAGVSQTPSNKVTEKGKYVELRCDPISGHTALYWYRQSLGQGPEFLIYFQGTGAADDSGLPNDRFFAVRPEGSVSTLKIQRTERGDSAVYLCASSWDRASYNEQFFGPGTRLTVL.

The chain couples TRBV6-6 to TRBJ1-6; D call uncertain. V was trimmed by 11 bases and J by 0 bases, leaving 8 bases between them. Germline V gives CDR1 MNHNY, CDR2 SVGAGI (reference sequence). The CDR3 covers 13 residues. CDR3 DNA sequence: TGTGCCGCGGCAAGCTCCTATAATTCACCCCTCCACTTT. Encoded protein: CAAASSYNSPLHF.

The V gene is TRBV7-9, the J gene TRBJ1-1, with D perhaps matching TRBD1 (6 bases). V shed 5 bases and J shed 1 base, with 14 bases lying between them. Germline lookup yields CDR1 SEHNR and CDR2 FQNEAQ (reference sequence). CDR3 length: 15 amino acids. Here the CDR3 reads CASSHLTGGNTEAFF. The CDR3 DNA reads TGTGCCAGCAGCCACCTGACAGGAGGGAACACTGAAGCTTTCTTT.

V and J are TRBV24-1 and TRBJ2-5; a possible D gene is TRBD1 (5 bases). Germline V gene lookup returns CDR1 KGHDR and CDR2 SFDVKD. The CDR3 extends over 18 amino acids. Deletions cut 3 bases from V and 0 bases from J, with 19 bases between. This CDR3 is CATSDHNRIVGNQETQYF. The CDR3, as DNA: TGTGCCACCAGTGATCATAACAGGATCGTCGGTAACCAAGAGACCCAGTACTTC.

J is TRBJ2-7 and V is TRBV18; perhaps TRBD1 as D (5 bases). The ends were cut back, 1 base at V and 5 bases at J, with 15 bases in the middle. Germline V gene lookup returns CDR1 KGHSH and CDR2 LQKENI. The CDR3 runs 15 residues. The CDR3 is CASSPQATQGDEQYF. CDR3 in DNA: TGTGCCAGCTCACCACAGGCTACTCAAGGGGACGAGCAGTACTTC.

The chain is built from TRBV5-1 and TRBJ1-4; TRBD1 matches at 7 bases. J gave up 8 bases and V 4 bases, and 17 bases lay outside the gene matches. The CDR3 is made up of 17 amino acids. Germline CDR1 reads SGHRS; CDR2 reads YFSETQ. This CDR3 reads CASSSAGTETRREKLFF. The CDR3 DNA follows: TGCGCCAGCAGCAGTGCCGGGACAGAGACTCGCCGGGAAAAACTGTTTTTT.

This clone was seen many times. J is TRBJ2-1 and V is TRBV6-5; TRBD2 is a possible D gene (5 bases). Germline V gene sequence: CDR1 MNHEY, CDR2 SVGAGI. CDR3 size: 15 residues. V was pared by 5 bases and J by 1 base, with 12 bases between. The CDR3: CASSLAPGSYNEQFF. CDR3 in DNA: TGTGCCAGCAGTCTAGCACCCGGGTCCTACAATGAGCAGTTCTTC.

The chain couples TRBV30 to TRBJ1-2; a weak D match, TRBD1 (5 bases). V lost 2 bases, J lost 7 bases, and 11 bases lay in between. This CDR3 has 12 amino acids. Looked up from germline, CDR1 is GTSNPN and CDR2 is SVGIG (reference sequence). CDR3 in amino acids: CAWSPQGTGYTF. In nucleotides, the CDR3 is TGTGCCTGGAGTCCCCAGGGAACTGGCTACACCTTC.